The rows below give T cell receptor beta chains drawn from one sample of a study of glioma-infiltrating T cells. TCRdb analysed the multiplex PCR reads with MiXCR anew, one entry per CDR3 protein. The sample yields approximately 400,000 distinct CDR3 sequences, about two fifths seen once. What was sequenced was glioma tissue, nonneoplastic brain tissue, or PBMCs (not recorded which). The receptors were sampled from a human donor with low-grade glioma or glioblastoma, undergoing nonglioma brain surgery, or in good health (not recorded which). Each CDR3 is given without its conserved first and last residue.

>TRBV4-1
ASSDYRVPDPETQY
>TRBV11-1
ASSPGQLGRYEQY
>TRBV11-3
ASSLGGVYNEQF
>TRBV20-1
SAGGAGDLDTQY
>TRBV4-2
ASSLFPRGGDQPQH
>TRBV20-1
SASKDRYTEAF
>TRBV4-3
ASSQVAGGPPYEQY
>TRBV20-1
SASVVSSLNHPQH
>TRBV6-1
ATIEVGQNTEAF
>TRBV20-1
SARGDRGHEQY
>TRBV5-1
ASSGPGQGNDEQF
>TRBV4-2
ASSQSGRQGFGNQPQH
>TRBV28
ASSFASLSNTEAF
>TRBV6-2/TRBV6-3
ASSYSGGGKQF
>TRBV4-1
ASSQDRATDTQY
>TRBV20-1
SASGTLDEPQH